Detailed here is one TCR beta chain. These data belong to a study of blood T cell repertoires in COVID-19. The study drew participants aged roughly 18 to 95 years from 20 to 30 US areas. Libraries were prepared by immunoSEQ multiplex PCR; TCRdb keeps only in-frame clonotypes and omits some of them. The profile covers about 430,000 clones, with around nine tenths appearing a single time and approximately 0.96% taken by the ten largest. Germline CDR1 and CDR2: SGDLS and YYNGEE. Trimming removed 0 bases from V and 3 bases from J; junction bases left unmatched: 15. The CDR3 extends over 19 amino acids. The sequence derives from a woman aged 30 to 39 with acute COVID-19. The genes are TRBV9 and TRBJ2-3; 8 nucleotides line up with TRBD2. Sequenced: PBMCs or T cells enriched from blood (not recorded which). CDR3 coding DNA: TGTGCCAGCAGCGTAGTCGGGTGGGGCGGGACTAGAAGTACAGATACGCAGTATTTT. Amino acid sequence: CASSVVGWGGTRSTDTQYF.